Each of the 9 T cell receptor beta chains below was sequenced from the same sample in a study of graft-versus-host responses after intestinal transplantation. The protocol was immunoSEQ multiplex PCR, while the TCRdb copy is restricted to in-frame clones and leaves out a portion. The sample lists 15,000 to 20,000 clones, 38% seen once, with roughly 3.5% in the top ten. Stimulators, about 200,000 irradiated and violet-dye-labeled cells, were plated with about 200,000 CFSE-labeled responder cells. Here the sequenced sample was alloreactive CD8+ T cells from a mixed lymphocyte reaction culture, taken before intestinal transplant. Subset: CFSE-low proliferating T cells sorted from approximately 6-day pre-transplant mixed lymphocyte reaction (GvH or HvG direction). The origin of the receptors is a human patient who received an intestinal transplant.

The V call is TRBV7-8, the J call TRBJ2-5; the match to TRBD1 covers 9 bases. CDR1 is SGHVS, CDR2 FQNEAQ, per germline. V was pared by 3 bases and J by 4 bases, with 9 bases of the junction left unmatched. This CDR3 has 16 amino acids. CDR3 coding DNA: TGTGCCAGCAGCTTCCCCGGACAGGGGACAGGAGAGACCCAGTACTTC. Translation gives CASSFPGQGTGETQYF. Full variable domain (missing parts from reference TRBV7-8 and TRBJ2-5): GAGVSQSPRYKVAKRGQDVALRCDPISGHVSLFWYQQALGQGPEFLTYFQNEAQLDKSGLPSDRFFAERPEGSVSTLKIQRTQQEDSAVYLCASSFPGQGTGETQYFGPGTRLLVL.

The chain links TRBV27 to TRBJ2-7; 7 nucleotides align to TRBD2. CDR1 and CDR2 (germline): MNHEY, SMNVEV (reference sequence). V gave up 11 bases and J gave up 3 bases; unmatched junction bases: 4. The CDR3 has 11 residues. CDR3 bases: TGTGCCGCAGGGAGGGTCTACGAGCAGTACTTC. Residues: CAAGRVYEQYF.

The sample holds a few counts of this clone. The chain has TRBV9 and TRBJ1-2; tentative D call: TRBD1 (5 bases). V was cut by 0 bases and J by 5 bases, with 8 bases left in between. This CDR3 contains 13 residues. The V gene's germline CDR1 is SGDLS and CDR2 YYNGEE. This CDR3 is CASSVGREYGYTF. The CDR3 DNA sequence: TGTGCCAGCAGCGTAGGCAGGGAATATGGCTACACCTTC.

This clone is termed medium-sized. The V gene is TRBV10-3, the J gene TRBJ2-1; D remains unclear. The CDR3 sequence is 16 residues long. V shed 0 bases and J shed 0 bases, with 9 bases lying between them. The germline gives CDR1 ENHRY, CDR2 SYGVKD. DNA for the CDR3: TGTGCCATCAGTGAGTCGACGCTGAACTCCTACAATGAGCAGTTCTTC. It specifies CAISESTLNSYNEQFF.

This chain uses TRBV5-4 with TRBJ2-5, with TRBD1 identical over 9 bases. Germline V lookup: CDR1 SGHNT, CDR2 YYREEE (reference sequence). CDR3 size: 15 residues. Losses at the gene ends were 4 bases for V and 4 bases for J; bases not matched to a gene: 8. CDR3 DNA sequence: TGTGCCAGCAGCGCCCGGGACAGGGAGGTAGAGACCCAGTACTTC. Translated, it gives CASSARDREVETQYF. The full variable domain, completed using reference TRBV5-4 and TRBJ2-5, is ETGVTQSPTHLIKTRGQQVTLRCSSQSGHNTVSWYQQALGQGPQFIFQYYREEENGRGNFPPRFSGLQFPNYSSELNVNALELDDSALYLCASSARDREVETQYFGPGTRLLVL.

The chain joins TRBV7-2 to TRBJ2-7; D possibly uses TRBD1 or TRBD2 (5 bases each). Between the trimmed V and J ends, which lost 1 base and 4 bases, there was a span of 11 bases. The germline V gene encodes CDR1 SGHTA and CDR2 FQGNSA. This CDR3 has 14 residues. CDR3 nucleotide sequence: TGTGCCAGCAGCTTAGAGTGGGGGATGTACGAGCAGTACTTC. This encodes CASSLEWGMYEQYF. Full variable domain (missing parts from reference TRBV7-2 and TRBJ2-7): GAGVSQSPSNKVTEKGKDVELRCDPISGHTALYWYRQSLGQGLEFLIYFQGNSAPDKSGLPSDRFSAERTGGSVSTLTIQRTQQEDSAVYLCASSLEWGMYEQYFGPGTRLTVT.

CDR3 loop: CASSVGVWVTRGETQYF. DNA of the CDR3: TGTGCCAGCAGCGTAGGGGTCTGGGTCACCCGGGGGGAGACCCAGTACTTC. The chain is built from TRBV9 and TRBJ2-5, with D possibly TRBD2 on 6 matching bases. CDR1 is SGDLS and CDR2 is YYNGEE in the germline V gene. The CDR3 contains 17 residues. Trimming took 0 bases from V and 5 from J, leaving 20 bases between them.

This clone has only a few counts. The V call is TRBV4-2, the J call TRBJ1-5; no firm D call. Looked up from germline, CDR1 is LGHNA and CDR2 is YNFKEQ. This CDR3 contains 15 residues. Trimming pared 1 base from V and 0 bases from J, leaving 7 bases between. The CDR3, as DNA: TGTGCCAGCAGCCAAGCGTGGGCTAGCAATCAGCCCCAGCATTTT. Its translation: CASSQAWASNQPQHF.

V is TRBV7-6 and J is TRBJ2-2; 14 bases fit TRBD2. CDR3 size: 17 residues. The germline V gene encodes CDR1 SGHVS and CDR2 FNYEAQ. J gave up 3 bases and V 4 bases, and 4 bases lay outside the gene matches. The CDR3 loop is CASSSGLAGVYTGELFF. Written as DNA, the CDR3 is TGTGCCAGCAGCTCGGGACTAGCGGGAGTATACACCGGGGAGCTGTTTTTT.